This TCR beta chain was documented in a study of blood T cell repertoires in COVID-19. Authors' processing steps: Reference gene primer amplification gave nucleated cell count estimates. The protocol was immunoSEQ multiplex PCR, while the TCRdb copy is restricted to in-frame clones and leaves out a portion. V and J calls plus clone size are reproduced from that table; the DNA served to infer D and trimming. Among about 120,000 clones listed, 85% were seen once. The CDR3 is 13 amino acids. The V segment lost 1 base and the J segment 7 bases; nucleotides outside the gene matches: 1. Germline V gene lookup returns CDR1 MNHEY and CDR2 SVGAGI.

This clonotype was obtained from a man older than 75 with acute or convalescent COVID-19. The sequenced material came from peripheral blood. The rearrangement joins TRBV6-5 to TRBJ1-2; 9 bases are shared with TRBD1. In DNA form, the CDR3 reads TGTGCCAGCAGTTACTTGGGACAGGGTGGCTACACCTTC. This translates into CASSYLGQGGYTF.